Shown below are 25 T cell receptor beta chains from a single sample sequenced in a study of response to subunit inactivated influenza vaccine. TCRdb ran MiXCR on the RT-PCR reads and lists one entry per CDR3 protein. Of about 500,000 distinct CDR3 sequences detected, around 7.9% appear once; the ten largest clones hold around 12%. The sample consisted of PBMCs from blood, taken less than 30 months after vaccination. These receptors all come from a man in his fifties or sixties who received an inactivated influenza vaccine.

This clonotype was seen only a few times. The chain links TRBV20-1 to TRBJ2-4; D ambiguous. CDR1 is DFQATT, CDR2 SNEGSKA, per germline (reference sequence). V was clipped by 0 bases and J by 3 bases, with 12 bases between them. This CDR3 comprises 15 residues. CDR3 DNA sequence: TGCAGTGCTAGAGATCCTGCAGGTAACAAAAACATTCAGTACTTC. Its translation: CSARDPAGNKNIQYF.

The V and J genes are TRBV12-3 or TRBV12-4 and TRBJ2-1, with TRBD2 matching 9 bases. The CDR3 has 16 amino acids. The ends lost 3 bases at V and 6 bases at J; junction bases unmatched: 9. The CDR3 is CASSFSAGGISNEQFF. CDR3 in DNA: TGTGCCAGCAGTTTTTCCGCGGGGGGGATTTCCAATGAGCAGTTCTTC.

This clonotype showed up many times. The chain joins TRBV7-9 to TRBJ1-1; D not certain. The germline V and J ends were trimmed by 1 base and 11 bases, with 17 bases remaining between them. CDR1 is SEHNR, CDR2 FQNEAQ, per germline (reference sequence). The CDR3 runs to 14 residues. In DNA, the CDR3 is TGTGCCAGCAGCTTAGATTTCGGCGGGCAGGAGGCTTTCTTT. Translating gives CASSLDFGGQEAFF.

This clonotype came up many times. The chain uses TRBV5-6 and TRBJ2-1; 10 bases fit TRBD1. The CDR3 is 15 residues long. The junction had 5 bases not matched to a gene; V was cut back by 2 bases and J by 6 bases. Germline CDR1 SGHDT, CDR2 YYEEEE. Here the CDR3 DNA reads TGTGCCAGCAGCTTAACCGGGACAGGGGTCAATGAGCAGTTCTTC. This sequence encodes CASSLTGTGVNEQFF.

The V call is TRBV29-1, the J call TRBJ2-7; TRBD1 matches 8 bases. V gave up 2 bases and J gave up 4 bases; unmatched junction bases: 10. Germline V gene data show CDR1 as SQVTM and CDR2 as ANQGSEA. This CDR3 is 15 amino acids long. CDR3 amino acids: CSVELSARGLYEQYF. In DNA form, the CDR3 reads TGCAGCGTTGAACTGAGTGCCAGGGGGCTTTACGAGCAGTACTTC.

This clonotype was seen more than once but under ten times. This chain uses TRBV20-1 with TRBJ2-7; 7 nucleotides line up with TRBD2. CDR1 is DFQATT and CDR2 is SNEGSKA in the germline V gene (reference sequence). V trimming: 6 bases; J trimming: 0 bases; junction bases outside the gene matches: 11. The CDR3 length is 15 residues. CDR3 nucleotides: TGCAGTGCCCTCGGGGCTAGCGGAAACTCCTACGAGCAGTACTTC. The encoded protein is CSALGASGNSYEQYF.

This clonotype was seen ten or more times. V gene TRBV5-1 combines with J gene TRBJ2-3, with 10 bases that match TRBD2. The CDR3 runs 16 residues. The germline CDR1 and CDR2 sequences are SGHRS and YFSETQ. The J segment lost 2 bases and the V segment lost 1 base, leaving 4 bases of the junction unmatched. CDR3 in amino acids: CASSLSSGRPTDTQYF. DNA of the CDR3: TGCGCCAGCAGCTTGAGTAGCGGGAGGCCCACAGATACGCAGTATTTT. The full variable domain, in which reference TRBV5-1 and TRBJ2-3 provide the parts outside the CDR3, is KAGVTQTPRYLIKTRGQQVTLSCSPISGHRSVSWYQQTPGQGLQFLFEYFSETQRNKGNFPGRFSGRQFSNSRSEMNVSTLELGDSALYLCASSLSSGRPTDTQYFGPGTRLTVL.

This clonotype was seen a handful of times. The V gene is TRBV27, the J gene TRBJ2-1; 12 positions match TRBD1. The length of the CDR3 is 16 residues. Germline loops: CDR1 MNHEY, CDR2 SMNVEV (reference sequence). J gave up 2 bases and V 5 bases, and 4 bases lay outside the gene matches. CDR3 sequence reads: CASSRDRGRTYNEQFF. The CDR3 DNA reads TGTGCCAGCAGTCGGGACAGGGGGCGGACCTACAATGAGCAGTTCTTC.

The rearrangement links TRBV5-6 to TRBJ2-3, with D maybe TRBD1 (5 bases). The germline gives CDR1 SGHDT, CDR2 YYEEEE. This CDR3 is built from 15 residues. Deletions cut 4 bases from V and 4 bases from J, with 16 bases between. The CDR3 here is CASSGAPTRPDTQYF. CDR3 in DNA: TGTGCCAGCAGCGGGGCCCCTACAAGGCCAGATACGCAGTATTTT.

The V and J genes are TRBV11-2 and TRBJ1-1; D is unresolved. The CDR3 totals 13 residues. The ends were cut back, 1 base at V and 7 bases at J, with 10 bases in the middle. CDR1 SGHAT and CDR2 FQNNGV come from the germline V gene. The CDR3, as DNA: TGTGCCAGCAGCTTAGTAGGGCTTAATGAAGCTTTCTTT. Translating it yields CASSLVGLNEAFF.

This clonotype has just a few counts. The chain is built from TRBV28 and TRBJ2-7; D might be TRBD1 (6 bases). Germline V gene sequence: CDR1 MDHEN, CDR2 SYDVKM. CDR3 length equals 18 residues. Trimming stripped 2 bases from V and 0 bases from J, with 20 bases between. CDR3 loop: CASSLTFWTVDSSYEQYF. In nucleotides, the CDR3 is TGTGCCAGCAGTTTAACCTTTTGGACAGTCGATAGCTCCTACGAGCAGTACTTC. The full variable domain, with the rest looked up from reference TRBV28 and TRBJ2-7, is DVKVTQSSRYLVKRTGEKVFLECVQDMDHENMFWYRQDPGLGLRLIYFSYDVKMKEKGDIPEGYSVSREKKERFSLILESASTNQTSMYLCASSLTFWTVDSSYEQYFGPGTRLTVT.

This rearrangement joins TRBV28 to TRBJ2-7; unclear D gene. CDR3 length: 13 amino acids. V lost 2 bases and J lost 9, with 14 bases in between. Germline V lookup: CDR1 MDHEN, CDR2 SYDVKM. The CDR3 nucleotides are TGTGCCAGCAGTTTAGGGCAGGACCGGATGCAGTACTTC. Translation gives CASSLGQDRMQYF.

This clonotype came up a few times. This sequence joins TRBV6-2 or TRBV6-3 and TRBJ2-7; D not resolved. With 6 bases removed from V and 0 bases from J, the gap between germline ends came to 18 bases. This CDR3 has 16 residues. The germline V gene encodes CDR1 MNHEY and CDR2 SVGEGT. CDR3: CASRPILSSFSYEQYF. CDR3 sequence (DNA): TGTGCCAGCAGGCCGATATTGAGTTCCTTCTCCTACGAGCAGTACTTC.

In this sample, this clonotype turned up many times. The rearrangement links TRBV9 to TRBJ1-1; TRBD1 matches at 10 bases. The germline gives CDR1 SGDLS, CDR2 YYNGEE. The CDR3 contains 16 residues. Trimming cost V 2 bases and J 4 bases; bases outside gene matches: 8. As DNA, the CDR3 is TGTGCCAGCAGCGTTACTCCGGGACAGGGGCTCACTGAAGCTTTCTTT. Protein: CASSVTPGQGLTEAFF.

The sample holds a few counts of this clonotype. This chain links TRBV18 with TRBJ1-5; 9 bases are a match to TRBD1. Germline V gene lookup returns CDR1 KGHSH and CDR2 LQKENI. This CDR3 comprises 16 residues. The trim removed 4 bases at V and 1 base at J, leaving 5 bases unmatched. The CDR3 spells CASSLATGGSNQPQHF. CDR3 in DNA: TGTGCCAGCTCACTCGCGACAGGGGGGAGCAATCAGCCCCAGCATTTT.

Only a few counts were recorded for this clonotype. The chain has TRBV3-1 and TRBJ1-1; no clear D. The CDR3 is 13 residues long. V lost 0 bases and J 9 bases, leaving 11 bases between the germline ends. CDR1 and CDR2 from the germline V gene are LGHDT and YNNKEL (reference sequence). The CDR3 sequence: CASSQEGWQKAFF. DNA of the CDR3: TGTGCCAGCAGCCAAGAAGGCTGGCAAAAAGCTTTCTTT.

This clonotype was detected only a few times. This chain links TRBV7-9 with TRBJ2-3; D not certain. The germline V gene encodes CDR1 SEHNR and CDR2 FQNEAQ (reference sequence). The germline V and J ends were trimmed by 2 bases and 2 bases, with 11 bases remaining between them. The CDR3 has 15 amino acids. The CDR3 nucleotides read TGTGCCAGCAGCTTATCGAGACATTACACAGATACGCAGTATTTT. Encoded protein: CASSLSRHYTDTQYF.

The gene calls are TRBV20-1 and TRBJ1-2, with D possibly TRBD1 on 6 matching bases. The V end lost 3 bases, the J end lost 4 bases, and 18 bases lay between the germline ends. The CDR3 spans 15 residues. Germline values: CDR1 DFQATT, CDR2 SNEGSKA (reference sequence). The CDR3 coding sequence is TGCAGTGCTAGGTCCCGACAGGCCGAGAGCTATGGCTACACCTTC. It translates to CSARSRQAESYGYTF.

As for this clonotype: The germline gene is not matched at one end of the junction; a read error may be the cause. The rearrangement uses TRBV6-2 or TRBV6-3 and TRBJ1-6, with no clear D. From germline, CDR1 is MNHEY and CDR2 SVGEGT. The CDR3 has 12 residues. The CDR3 is CTSSLEKSPLHF. The CDR3 DNA reads TGTACCAGCAGCCTCGAAAAATCACCCCTCCACTTT.

This clonotype showed up just a few times. The chain is built from TRBV10-2 and TRBJ2-1; possibly TRBD2 for D (5 bases). The germline CDR1 and CDR2 sequences are WSHSY and SAAADI. Trimming took off 4 bases at V and 8 bases at J, with 15 bases between the two ends. CDR3 size: 14 residues. CDR3 amino acids: CASSGTGRGDEQFF. In DNA, the CDR3 is TGCGCCAGCAGTGGGACTGGAAGAGGCGATGAGCAGTTCTTC.

The chain has TRBV6-2 or TRBV6-3 and TRBJ2-7; tentatively, D is TRBD1 (5 bases). CDR3 length: 13 amino acids. Germline V gene data show CDR1 as MNHEY and CDR2 as SVGEGT. The V and J ends lost 6 bases and 0 bases respectively, with 9 bases between them. Written as DNA, the CDR3 is TGTGCCAGCAGCGTCAGGGACTCCTACGAGCAGTACTTC. It is translated as CASSVRDSYEQYF.

At least ten counts were recorded for this clonotype. V gene TRBV12-3 or TRBV12-4 combines with J gene TRBJ1-6; no clear D. V lost 5 bases and J lost 0, with 5 bases in between. This CDR3 has 14 residues. This CDR3 reads CASSVGSYNSPLHF. DNA of the CDR3: TGTGCCAGCAGTGTTGGCTCCTATAATTCACCCCTCCACTTT.

The chain recombines TRBV19 with TRBJ1-2; D possibly corresponds to TRBD1 (6 bases). Germline CDR1 and CDR2: LNHDA and SQIVND (reference sequence). The CDR3 loop spans 13 amino acids. The germline V and J ends were trimmed by 3 bases and 8 bases, with 13 bases remaining between them. CDR3: CASSMTGFGGYTF. The DNA for the CDR3 is TGTGCCAGTAGTATGACAGGCTTCGGCGGCTACACCTTC.

This clonotype was picked up many times. This sequence joins TRBV20-1 and TRBJ1-5, with D uncertain. Trimming removed 2 bases from V and 0 bases from J, with 17 bases in between. The V gene's germline CDR1 is DFQATT and CDR2 SNEGSKA (reference sequence). This CDR3 region has 17 residues. The CDR3 nucleotides read TGCAGTGCTAGACGTCGGCCGGGGAACTATAGCAATCAGCCCCAGCATTTT. It encodes CSARRRPGNYSNQPQHF.

This clonotype was counted at least ten times. This chain joins TRBV12-3 or TRBV12-4 and TRBJ1-4; maybe TRBD1 (5 bases). Trimming took off 3 bases at V and 5 bases at J, with 10 bases between the two ends. This CDR3 region has 14 residues. This CDR3 is CASSLERGNEKLFF. CDR3 sequence (DNA): TGTGCCAGCAGTTTGGAAAGGGGAAATGAAAAACTGTTTTTT.